These 29 T cell receptor beta chains came from one sample sequenced in a study of OX40 agonist ivuxolimab in advanced cancers. Method: immunoSEQ multiplex PCR; TCRdb's copy keeps in-frame clones and lacks some. Among about 5,700 clones listed, 75% to 90% were seen once. Sequencing used CD4+ or CD8+ T cells sorted from blood, obtained in a trial of the OX40 agonist ivuxolimab. These receptors were taken from an adult with an advanced solid tumor such as melanoma, head and neck, liver or kidney cancer.

The chain is built from TRBV4-1 and TRBJ2-5; D not resolved. This CDR3 has 16 residues. CDR1 is MGHRA and CDR2 is YSYEKL in the germline V gene. The V and J ends lost 0 bases and 1 base respectively, with 12 bases between them. CDR3 bases: TGCGCCAGCAGCCAAGATAAGGCGGCTACCCAAGAGACCCAGTACTTC. Amino acids: CASSQDKAATQETQYF.

This clone is hyperexpanded in the sample. V is TRBV7-9 and J is TRBJ1-2; D unresolved. Germline V gene lookup returns CDR1 SEHNR and CDR2 FQNEAQ (reference sequence). CDR3 length: 14 residues. V was clipped by 4 bases and J by 1 base, with 10 bases between them. CDR3 in amino acids: CASSYIADNYGYTF. The DNA for the CDR3 is TGTGCCAGCAGCTATATAGCTGATAACTATGGCTACACCTTC. The full variable domain, completed using reference TRBV7-9 and TRBJ1-2, is DTGVSQNPRHKITKRGQNVTFRCDPISEHNRLYWYRQTLGQGPEFLTYFQNEAQLEKSRLLSDRFSAERPKGSFSTLEIQRTEQGDSAMYLCASSYIADNYGYTFGSGTRLTVV.

This chain connects TRBV5-1 to TRBJ2-3; 10 nucleotides agree with TRBD2. V shed 0 bases and J 2 bases; nucleotides not matched to a gene: 6. CDR3 length: 17 amino acids. The germline V gene has CDR1 SGHRS and CDR2 YFSETQ. CDR3 sequence (DNA): TGCGCCAGCAGCTTGGACGCTAGCGGGAGAAACACAGATACGCAGTATTTT. This gives the protein CASSLDASGRNTDTQYF. Full variable domain (outside the CDR3, taken from reference TRBV5-1 and TRBJ2-3): KAGVTQTPRYLIKTRGQQVTLSCSPISGHRSVSWYQQTPGQGLQFLFEYFSETQRNKGNFPGRFSGRQFSNSRSEMNVSTLELGDSALYLCASSLDASGRNTDTQYFGPGTRLTVL.

The chain recombines TRBV19 with TRBJ2-5; D not certain. CDR3 length: 13 amino acids. Trimming pared 5 bases from V and 5 bases from J, leaving 12 bases between. Germline assignment: CDR1 LNHDA and CDR2 SQIVND (reference sequence). The CDR3 loop reads CASSGPGLETQYF. DNA for the CDR3: TGTGCCAGTAGTGGTCCGGGTCTCGAGACCCAGTACTTC.

The V and J genes are TRBV7-4 and TRBJ1-3; D unclear. Germline values: CDR1 SGHVT, CDR2 SQSDAQ. Trimming left V 7 bases short and J 1 base short, with 8 bases between. The CDR3 length is 13 residues. The CDR3 spells CASTDLSGNTIYF. The CDR3 region has the DNA TGTGCCAGCACGGACCTATCTGGAAACACCATATATTTT.

V and J are TRBV7-9 and TRBJ1-2; a weak D match, TRBD1 (6 bases). The CDR3 runs to 12 residues. Germline CDR1 and CDR2: SEHNR and FQNEAQ (reference sequence). V was pared by 10 bases and J by 7 bases, with 16 bases between. In DNA, the CDR3 is TGTGCCACCGTGGGGGGGGCGCTTGGCTACACCTTC. Translated: CATVGGALGYTF. Filled out from reference TRBV7-9 and TRBJ1-2, the complete variable domain reads DTGVSQNPRHKITKRGQNVTFRCDPISEHNRLYWYRQTLGQGPEFLTYFQNEAQLEKSRLLSDRFSAERPKGSFSTLEIQRTEQGDSAMYLCATVGGALGYTFGSGTRLTVV.

The chain has TRBV28 and TRBJ2-5, with 8 bases that match TRBD2. Trimming took 7 bases from V and 3 from J; bases not matched to a gene: 19. The CDR3 covers 18 residues. Germline loops: CDR1 MDHEN, CDR2 SYDVKM. The CDR3 spells CASNQPGLGPGEEETQYF. CDR3 sequence (DNA): TGTGCCAGCAACCAGCCGGGACTAGGGCCTGGGGAAGAAGAGACCCAGTACTTC.

The V call is TRBV19, the J call TRBJ1-3; 8 bases agree with TRBD1. The germline CDR1 and CDR2 sequences are LNHDA and SQIVND (reference sequence). The CDR3 is made up of 16 amino acids. The ends lost 5 bases at V and 2 bases at J; junction bases unmatched: 8. In DNA, the CDR3 is TGTGCCAGTAGTGCAACAGGGGGAATGGCTGGAAACACCATATATTTT. Translated, it gives CASSATGGMAGNTIYF.

The chain employs TRBV7-9 and TRBJ2-7, with a tentative D call TRBD2 (6 bases). Germline values: CDR1 SEHNR, CDR2 FQNEAQ (reference sequence). The CDR3 is made up of 12 amino acids. The germline V and J ends were trimmed by 5 bases and 4 bases, with 9 bases remaining between them. DNA for the CDR3: TGTGCCAGCAGCCAAGGAGGGTACGAGCAGTACTTC. Protein: CASSQGGYEQYF.

The gene calls are TRBV11-2 and TRBJ2-1; D gene unclear. Trimming pared 2 bases from V and 4 bases from J, leaving 6 bases between. Germline CDR1 SGHAT, CDR2 FQNNGV. This CDR3 spans 13 amino acids. As DNA, the CDR3 is TGTGCCAGCAGCTTATCGAGTTACAATGAGCAGTTCTTC. It encodes CASSLSSYNEQFF.

The genes are TRBV2 and TRBJ2-5; tentatively, D is TRBD1 (6 bases). Germline V gene sequence: CDR1 SNHLY, CDR2 FYNNEI. The germline V and J ends were trimmed by 2 bases and 4 bases, with 8 bases remaining between them. This CDR3 has 13 amino acids. This chain's CDR3 is CASSEFRGETQYF. The DNA for the CDR3 is TGTGCCAGCAGTGAATTCAGGGGAGAGACCCAGTACTTC.

J is TRBJ1-4 and V is TRBV2; 10 bases match TRBD1. Germline V gives CDR1 SNHLY, CDR2 FYNNEI. This CDR3 is built from 15 residues. The V and J ends lost 4 bases and 6 bases, in that order; junction bases with no gene match: 5. The CDR3 region is CASSGQGAEDEKLFF. The CDR3, as DNA: TGTGCCAGCAGTGGACAGGGGGCCGAGGATGAAAAACTGTTTTTT. The whole variable domain, remainder taken from reference TRBV2 and TRBJ1-4, is EPEVTQTPSHQVTQMGQEVILRCVPISNHLYFYWYRQILGQKVEFLVSFYNNEISEKSEIFDDQFSVERPDGSNFTLKIRSTKLEDSAMYFCASSGQGAEDEKLFFGSGTQLSVL.

The V gene is TRBV27, the J gene TRBJ2-7, with D unclear. CDR1 is MNHEY, CDR2 SMNVEV, per germline (reference sequence). The CDR3 loop spans 16 amino acids. V lost 6 bases and J 4 bases, leaving 22 bases between the germline ends. For the CDR3, the DNA is TGTGCCAGCAGAGCACACCGTGAGACGCCCGGGTACGAGCAGTACTTC. It translates to CASRAHRETPGYEQYF.

This clone is a singleton in its sample. The gene calls are TRBV7-9 and TRBJ2-7, with D unclear. CDR1 is SEHNR and CDR2 is FQNEAQ in the germline V gene (reference sequence). V was cut by 1 base and J by 6 bases, with 4 bases left in between. The CDR3 extends over 11 amino acids. CDR3 loop: CASSLGVEQYF. CDR3 sequence (DNA): TGTGCCAGCAGCTTAGGAGTCGAGCAGTACTTC.

The chain has TRBV27 and TRBJ1-6; no reliable D call. The V end was cut by 2 bases, the J end by 10 bases, with 12 bases between. The germline V gene has CDR1 MNHEY and CDR2 SMNVEV (reference sequence). The CDR3 is 14 residues long. CDR3 bases: TGTGCCAGCAGTTTAAATTCCGACTACTCACCCCTCCACTTT. Protein: CASSLNSDYSPLHF.

The V and J genes are TRBV5-1 and TRBJ2-2; D tentatively fits TRBD1 or TRBD2 (5 bases each). This CDR3 region has 15 residues. V dropped 3 bases and J dropped 4 bases, with 13 bases sitting between them. The germline CDR1 and CDR2 sequences are SGHRS and YFSETQ. Here the CDR3 reads CASSWFEGSTGELFF. In nucleotides, the CDR3 is TGCGCCAGCAGCTGGTTCGAGGGGAGCACCGGGGAGCTGTTTTTT.

Only one count was recorded for this clone. The gene calls are TRBV28 and TRBJ2-1; TRBD2 aligns across 11 bases. The CDR3 has 16 residues. Per the germline V gene, CDR1 is MDHEN and CDR2 is SYDVKM. With 5 bases clipped from V and 7 bases from J, the junction kept 10 bases outside the gene matches. This CDR3 reads CASSLGTSGVGNEQFF. CDR3 nucleotides: TGTGCCAGCAGTCTCGGGACTAGCGGTGTTGGAAATGAGCAGTTCTTC.

The chain joins TRBV19 to TRBJ1-1, with no clear D. Trimming left V 3 bases short and J 0 bases short, with 5 bases between. The CDR3 sequence is 13 residues long. The germline V gene has CDR1 LNHDA and CDR2 SQIVND (reference sequence). CDR3 residues: CASSIDLNTEAFF. CDR3 sequence (DNA): TGTGCCAGTAGTATCGATCTGAACACTGAAGCTTTCTTT.

The rearrangement links TRBV5-6 to TRBJ1-3, with 8 nucleotides matching TRBD1. The CDR3 runs to 14 residues. V was pared by 4 bases and J by 4 bases, with 4 bases of the junction left unmatched. Germline V gives CDR1 SGHDT, CDR2 YYEEEE. The CDR3 sequence: CASSVGQAGNTIYF. For the CDR3, the DNA is TGTGCCAGCAGCGTGGGACAGGCAGGAAACACCATATATTTT.

J is TRBJ2-1 and V is TRBV25-1, with D perhaps matching TRBD1 or TRBD2 (5 bases each). This CDR3 is built from 16 residues. The V and J ends lost 0 bases and 7 bases respectively, with 16 bases between them. Germline values: CDR1 MGHDK, CDR2 SYGVNS. CDR3 region: CASSEYFTREMNEQFF. The CDR3 coding sequence is TGTGCCAGCAGTGAATATTTTACCAGGGAGATGAATGAGCAGTTCTTC.

The rearrangement links TRBV15 to TRBJ1-1; D not resolved. The CDR3 totals 13 residues. Germline CDR1 and CDR2: LNHNV and YYDKDF (reference sequence). Trimming left V 0 bases short and J 5 bases short, with 7 bases between. Here the CDR3 DNA reads TGTGCCACCAGCAGAGATCGTGGGACTGAAGCTTTCTTT. Its translation is CATSRDRGTEAFF.

DNA for the CDR3: TGTGCCAGTGTTAACCTCCCGGGGGATGAGCAGTTCTTC. This encodes CASVNLPGDEQFF. V and J are TRBV27 and TRBJ2-1, with D maybe TRBD2 (6 bases). Trimming took off 9 bases at V and 8 bases at J, with 17 bases between the two ends. The length of the CDR3 is 13 residues. Germline lookup yields CDR1 MNHEY and CDR2 SMNVEV (reference sequence).

The chain is built from TRBV9 and TRBJ2-7, with D unresolved. The CDR3 has 14 amino acids. Trimming cost V 0 bases and J 4 bases, with 11 bases left between them. CDR1 and CDR2 from the germline V gene are SGDLS and YYNGEE. CDR3 sequence (DNA): TGTGCCAGCAGCGTAGACTCGGGTGGGTACGAGCAGTACTTC. This encodes CASSVDSGGYEQYF.

This clone was recorded only once. This sequence joins TRBV7-8 and TRBJ2-1, with TRBD2 matching 12 bases. The CDR3 consists of 17 residues. V trimming: 3 bases; J trimming: 3 bases; junction bases outside the gene matches: 6. CDR1 is SGHVS, CDR2 FQNEAQ, per germline. Here the CDR3 reads CASSLDGTSGFYNEQFF. As DNA, the CDR3 is TGTGCCAGCAGCTTGGACGGGACTAGCGGGTTCTACAATGAGCAGTTCTTC.

The chain combines TRBV19 with TRBJ2-1; D call uncertain. The CDR3 is made up of 16 amino acids. Germline lookup yields CDR1 LNHDA and CDR2 SQIVND (reference sequence). Trimming took off 3 bases at V and 4 bases at J, with 16 bases between the two ends. CDR3 nucleotide sequence: TGTGCCAGTAGTATTTTTGTCTCCTCCCTATACAATGAGCAGTTCTTC. This codes for CASSIFVSSLYNEQFF.

The rearrangement links TRBV18 to TRBJ2-2, with D possibly being TRBD2 (5 bases). Trimming took 1 base from V and 0 from J, leaving 9 bases between them. The CDR3 sequence is 16 residues long. The germline V gene encodes CDR1 KGHSH and CDR2 LQKENI. Here the CDR3 DNA reads TGTGCCAGCTCACCACTAGCGCTAACGAACACCGGGGAGCTGTTTTTT. Its translation is CASSPLALTNTGELFF. Using reference TRBV18 and TRBJ2-2 for the parts outside the CDR3, the full variable domain is NAGVMQNPRHLVRRRGQEARLRCSPMKGHSHVYWYRQLPEEGLKFMVYLQKENIIDESGMPKERFSAEFPKEGPSILRIQQVVRGDSAAYFCASSPLALTNTGELFFGEGSRLTVL.

The chain joins TRBV4-1 to TRBJ2-2; D might be TRBD2 (6 bases). V was shortened by 1 base and J by 5 bases, with 8 bases between the two germline ends. CDR3 length: 14 amino acids. Germline CDR1 reads MGHRA; CDR2 reads YSYEKL. The DNA of the CDR3 is TGCGCCAGCAGCCAAGGGGGGGAGACCGGGGAGCTGTTTTTT. Protein: CASSQGGETGELFF.

V is TRBV5-1 and J is TRBJ2-3; D gene unclear. Germline assignment: CDR1 SGHRS and CDR2 YFSETQ. This CDR3 is 16 amino acids long. Trimming took off 0 bases at V and 2 bases at J, with 13 bases between the two ends. CDR3 nucleotide sequence: TGCGCCAGCAGCTTGGGGTCAGGATTCTTCACAGATACGCAGTATTTT. Its protein is CASSLGSGFFTDTQYF.

V usage is TRBV5-6 and J usage is TRBJ2-5; 12 bases are shared with TRBD2. CDR1 and CDR2 from the germline V gene are SGHDT and YYEEEE. The junction had 8 bases not matched to a gene; V was cut back by 3 bases and J by 5 bases. This CDR3 is built from 16 residues. The DNA of the CDR3 is TGTGCCAGCAGCTCACCACTAGCGGGAGGCGGGGAGACCCAGTACTTC. Protein sequence: CASSSPLAGGGETQYF.